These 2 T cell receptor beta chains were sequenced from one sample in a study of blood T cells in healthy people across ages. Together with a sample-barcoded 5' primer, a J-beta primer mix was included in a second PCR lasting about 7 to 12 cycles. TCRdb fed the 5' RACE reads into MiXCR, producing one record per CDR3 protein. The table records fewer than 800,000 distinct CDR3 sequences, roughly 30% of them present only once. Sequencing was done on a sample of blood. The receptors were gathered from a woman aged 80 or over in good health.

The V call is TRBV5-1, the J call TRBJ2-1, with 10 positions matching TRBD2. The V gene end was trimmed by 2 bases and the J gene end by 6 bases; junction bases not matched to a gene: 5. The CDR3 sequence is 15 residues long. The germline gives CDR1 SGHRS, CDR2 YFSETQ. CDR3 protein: CASSFPAGGPNEQFF. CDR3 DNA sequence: TGCGCCAGCAGCTTTCCAGCGGGAGGGCCCAATGAGCAGTTCTTC.

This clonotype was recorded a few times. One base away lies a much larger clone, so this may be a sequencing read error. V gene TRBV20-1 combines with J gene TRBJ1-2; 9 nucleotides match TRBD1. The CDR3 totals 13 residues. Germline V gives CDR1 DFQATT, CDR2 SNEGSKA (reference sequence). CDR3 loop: CSAGPGQGFGYIF. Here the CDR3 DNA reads TGCAGTGCCGGCCCGGGACAGGGTTTTGGCTACATCTTC.